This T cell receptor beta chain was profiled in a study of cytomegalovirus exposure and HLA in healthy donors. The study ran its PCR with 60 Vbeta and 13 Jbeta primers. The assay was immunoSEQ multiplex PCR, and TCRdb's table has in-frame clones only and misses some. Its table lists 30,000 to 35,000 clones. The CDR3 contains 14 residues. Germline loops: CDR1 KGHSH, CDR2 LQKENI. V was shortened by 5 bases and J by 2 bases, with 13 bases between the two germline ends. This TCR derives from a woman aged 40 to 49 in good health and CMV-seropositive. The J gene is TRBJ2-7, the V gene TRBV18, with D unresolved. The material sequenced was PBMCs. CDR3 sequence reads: CASSTATATYEQYF. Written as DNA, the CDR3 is TGTGCCAGCTCAACAGCCACGGCTACCTACGAGCAGTACTTC.